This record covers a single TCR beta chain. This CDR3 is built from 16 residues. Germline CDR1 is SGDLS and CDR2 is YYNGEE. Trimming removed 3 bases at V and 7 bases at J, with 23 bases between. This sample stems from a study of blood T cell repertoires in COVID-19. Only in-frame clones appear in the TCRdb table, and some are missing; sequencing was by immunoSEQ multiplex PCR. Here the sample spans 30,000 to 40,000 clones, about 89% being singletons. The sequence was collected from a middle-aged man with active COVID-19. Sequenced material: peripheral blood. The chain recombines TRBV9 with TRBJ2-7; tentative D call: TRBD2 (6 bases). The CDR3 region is CASSAVVGQGGGEQYF. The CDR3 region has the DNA TGTGCCAGCAGCGCGGTCGTTGGGCAGGGCGGAGGGGAGCAGTACTTC.